The 19 T cell receptor beta chains below come from one sample, sequenced in a study of identifying expanded T cells in peripheral blood (dated by TCRdb to the late 2010s). The protocol used for the library was the immunoSEQ multiplex PCR assay. TCRdb holds this immuneACCESS table with in-frame rearrangements only. Some clones are missing; in checked studies, unresolved V genes explain under half, and the rest has no known cause. The sample contains about 100,000 clones, approximately 90% of them found a single time. The ten largest account for 15% to 20% of the sample. Sequences were obtained from blood. Every receptor here comes from a person aged 18 to 75 in good health.

The rearrangement joins TRBV11-2 to TRBJ2-3; 11 nucleotides align to TRBD2. Germline loops: CDR1 SGHAT, CDR2 FQNNGV. V dropped 5 bases and J dropped 5; count of bases not matched to a gene: 9. The CDR3 is 16 amino acids. As DNA, the CDR3 is TGTGCCAGCAGCATAGCGGGGGGGCCGGTCGTAGATACGCAGTATTTT. Translating gives CASSIAGGPVVDTQYF. The whole variable domain, filled in from reference TRBV11-2 and TRBJ2-3, reads EAGVAQSPRYKIIEKRQSVAFWCNPISGHATLYWYQQILGQGPKLLIQFQNNGVVDDSQLPKDRFSAERLKGVDSTLKIQPAKLEDSAVYLCASSIAGGPVVDTQYFGPGTRLTVL.

This clone turned up a few times. The chain links TRBV6-1 to TRBJ1-5, with TRBD1 identical over 7 bases. This CDR3 is 15 amino acids long. Germline V gives CDR1 MNHNS, CDR2 SASEGT. The trim removed 3 bases at V and 6 bases at J, leaving 8 bases unmatched. CDR3 sequence: CASSDGGGVTQPQHF. The CDR3 bases are TGTGCCAGCAGTGATGGAGGGGGCGTAACTCAGCCCCAGCATTTT.

The chain recombines TRBV5-6 with TRBJ1-3; possible D gene TRBD1, 5 bases. Deletions cut 0 bases from V and 0 bases from J, with 16 bases between. This CDR3 region has 18 residues. Germline-derived CDR1 and CDR2 are SGHDT and YYEEEE. The CDR3 DNA is TGTGCCAGCAGCTTGGAGGGGAGCTATTACTACTCTGGAAACACCATATATTTT. As protein: CASSLEGSYYYSGNTIYF.

The rearrangement links TRBV29-1 to TRBJ1-2; D gene unclear. Looked up from germline, CDR1 is SQVTM and CDR2 is ANQGSEA. V was shortened by 1 base and J by 5 bases, with 8 bases between the two germline ends. The CDR3 spans 12 residues. DNA of the CDR3: TGCAGCGTTGAAGGGAAGGCTTATGGCTACACCTTC. It codes for CSVEGKAYGYTF.

The CDR3, as DNA: TGTGCCAGCAGCTTAGGCTCCAGGACTATGCCCCCCTACGAGCAGTACTTC. Translated, it gives CASSLGSRTMPPYEQYF. The chain recombines TRBV7-8 with TRBJ2-7; D is perhaps TRBD2 (6 bases). Trimming took off 1 base at V and 2 bases at J, with 18 bases between the two ends. Per germline, CDR1 SGHVS and CDR2 FQNEAQ. The CDR3 has 17 residues.

This sequence joins TRBV6-5 and TRBJ1-2; 7 bases are shared with TRBD1. The germline V gene encodes CDR1 MNHEY and CDR2 SVGAGI. Losses at the gene ends were 6 bases for V and 4 bases for J; bases not matched to a gene: 5. The length of the CDR3 is 13 residues. CDR3 amino acids: CASSQDRTYGYTF. The CDR3 nucleotides read TGTGCCAGCAGCCAGGACAGGACCTATGGCTACACCTTC.

The CDR3 region is CATSLSRGARGEQYF. CDR3 DNA sequence: TGTGCCACATCCCTTAGTCGGGGGGCTAGGGGCGAGCAGTACTTC. The rearrangement uses TRBV18 and TRBJ2-7; D perhaps matches TRBD2 (7 bases). The CDR3 is 15 residues long. Trimming pared 10 bases from V and 6 bases from J, leaving 25 bases between. Germline V gives CDR1 KGHSH, CDR2 LQKENI.

The V call is TRBV6-5, the J call TRBJ2-7, with D tentatively TRBD1 (5 bases). The germline V and J ends were trimmed by 2 bases and 3 bases, with 14 bases remaining between them. Germline-derived CDR1 and CDR2 are MNHEY and SVGAGI. There are 15 residues in the CDR3. In nucleotides, the CDR3 is TGTGCCAGCAGTTACCTCCCAGGGCCCAGCTACGAGCAGTACTTC. This gives the protein CASSYLPGPSYEQYF.

The V gene is TRBV5-4, the J gene TRBJ2-3; 10 bases line up with TRBD2. The CDR3 runs 16 residues. V was clipped by 4 bases and J by 5 bases; unmatched bases: 10. CDR1 and CDR2 from the germline V gene are SGHNT and YYREEE (reference sequence). The chain's CDR3 is CASSLLVAGGGDTQYF. The CDR3 DNA reads as TGTGCCAGCAGCCTCTTAGTAGCGGGGGGAGGAGATACGCAGTATTTT.

This clone was recorded only once. This rearrangement joins TRBV30 to TRBJ2-7; D assignment may be TRBD1 or TRBD2 (6 bases each). Germline V gives CDR1 GTSNPN, CDR2 SVGIG (reference sequence). The CDR3 has 12 residues. The V end lost 1 base, the J end lost 9 bases, and 13 bases lay between the germline ends. The CDR3 DNA sequence: TGTGCCTGGAGTGACACAGGGACTGGGCAGTACTTC. This codes for CAWSDTGTGQYF.

This chain joins TRBV18 and TRBJ2-1; 9 nucleotides align to TRBD2. The junction had 7 bases not matched to a gene; V was cut back by 8 bases and J by 8 bases. CDR3 length: 13 residues. Germline assignment: CDR1 KGHSH and CDR2 LQKENI. CDR3 in amino acids: CASRAGGPDEQFF. Here the CDR3 DNA reads TGTGCCAGCCGCGCGGGGGGGCCCGATGAGCAGTTCTTC.

V usage is TRBV10-3 and J usage is TRBJ2-1; D is possibly TRBD1 (5 bases). V was trimmed by 6 bases and J by 3 bases, leaving 15 bases between them. CDR1 and CDR2 from the germline V gene are ENHRY and SYGVKD. The CDR3 sequence is 15 residues long. CDR3 amino acids: CAISVEGAGYNEQFF. In DNA, the CDR3 is TGTGCCATCAGCGTCGAAGGGGCAGGCTACAATGAGCAGTTCTTC.

This clone was seen a single time. J is TRBJ1-5 and V is TRBV5-6, with D possibly matching TRBD1 (6 bases). The V end lost 2 bases, the J end lost 6 bases, and 15 bases lay between the germline ends. Germline V lookup: CDR1 SGHDT, CDR2 YYEEEE. The CDR3 loop spans 15 amino acids. This CDR3 is CASSLSGRGSQPQHF. The CDR3 coding sequence is TGTGCCAGCAGCTTATCTGGGAGGGGGAGTCAGCCCCAGCATTTT.

The chain is built from TRBV6-5 and TRBJ1-5; no clear D gene. Germline V gene sequence: CDR1 MNHEY, CDR2 SVGAGI. Trimming removed 2 bases from V and 1 base from J, with 6 bases in between. The CDR3 covers 14 residues. This chain's CDR3 is CASSYGPSNQPQHF. The CDR3 bases are TGTGCCAGCAGTTACGGGCCGAGCAATCAGCCCCAGCATTTT.

The J gene is TRBJ2-3, the V gene TRBV19, with TRBD2 matching 13 bases. V lost 1 base to trimming and J lost 0 bases; unmatched junction nucleotides: 7. Per the germline V gene, CDR1 is LNHDA and CDR2 is SQIVND (reference sequence). CDR3 size: 19 residues. CDR3 protein: CASSIGLAGGRPSTDTQYF. As DNA, the CDR3 is TGTGCCAGTAGTATAGGACTAGCGGGGGGCCGTCCTAGCACAGATACGCAGTATTTT. Drawing the rest from reference TRBV19 and TRBJ2-3, the complete variable domain is DGGITQSPKYLFRKEGQNVTLSCEQNLNHDAMYWYRQDPGQGLRLIYYSQIVNDFQKGDIAEGYSVSREKKESFPLTVTSAQKNPTAFYLCASSIGLAGGRPSTDTQYFGPGTRLTVL.

This chain joins TRBV7-8 and TRBJ2-7; unclear D gene. The CDR3 runs to 11 residues. CDR1 and CDR2 from the germline V gene are SGHVS and FQNEAQ. Trimming stripped 5 bases from V and 3 bases from J, with 5 bases between. Written as DNA, the CDR3 is TGTGCCAGCAGCCCGAACTACGAGCAGTACTTC. This gives the protein CASSPNYEQYF.

The V and J genes are TRBV12-5 and TRBJ2-2; D not certain. There are 12 residues in the CDR3. Germline values: CDR1 LGHNT, CDR2 FRNRAP. The ends were cut back, 2 bases at V and 5 bases at J, with 3 bases in the middle. The DNA for the CDR3 is TGTGCTAGTGGTTTGAGTACCGGGGAGCTGTTTTTT. Encoded protein: CASGLSTGELFF.

As DNA, the CDR3 is TGTGCCAGCAGCTTAGGTAGGGACAGTTTAATACAAGAGACCCAGTACTTC. It yields the protein CASSLGRDSLIQETQYF. J is TRBJ2-5 and V is TRBV7-9, with 7 nucleotides matching TRBD1. This CDR3 contains 17 residues. Looked up from germline, CDR1 is SEHNR and CDR2 is FQNEAQ (reference sequence). V dropped 1 base and J dropped 2; count of bases not matched to a gene: 10. The full variable domain, with the rest looked up from reference TRBV7-9 and TRBJ2-5, is DTGVSQNPRHKITKRGQNVTFRCDPISEHNRLYWYRQTLGQGPEFLTYFQNEAQLEKSRLLSDRFSAERPKGSFSTLEIQRTEQGDSAMYLCASSLGRDSLIQETQYFGPGTRLLVL.

This chain connects TRBV6-5 to TRBJ2-2; D is uncertain. Germline values: CDR1 MNHEY, CDR2 SVGAGI. V lost 0 bases, J lost 2 bases, and 7 bases lay in between. The CDR3 is 15 residues long. The CDR3 loop reads CASSYSIPNTGELFF. CDR3 nucleotides: TGTGCCAGCAGTTACTCGATTCCTAACACCGGGGAGCTGTTTTTT.